The 17 T cell receptor beta chains below come from one sample, sequenced in a study of metastatic and nonmetastatic thyroid tumors. There were no patients who had received any treatment before thyroid surgery. MiXCR was used by TCRdb to re-call the PCR reads. The profile covers roughly 70,000 clones, with around 20% appearing a single time and around 13% taken by the ten largest. The specimen sequenced was blood. Receptors were obtained from a female donor with papillary thyroid cancer or a benign thyroid nodule (not recorded which). Some clones in this sample may be carry-over from other donors' samples.

This clone was found many times. The chain recombines TRBV20-1 with TRBJ2-1, with 8 bases identical to TRBD1. Germline CDR1 reads DFQATT; CDR2 reads SNEGSKA (reference sequence). The CDR3 covers 16 residues. V was pared by 1 base and J by 6 bases, with 11 bases of the junction left unmatched. The CDR3, as DNA: TGCAGTGCTAGAGTAACTTGGACAGGGCTAGCCAATGAGCAGTTCTTC. Translation: CSARVTWTGLANEQFF.

This clone was found many times. CDR3 loop: CASSSEANQPQHF. The CDR3 DNA sequence: TGTGCCAGCAGCAGCGAGGCTAATCAGCCCCAGCATTTT. The V gene is TRBV12-3 or TRBV12-4, the J gene TRBJ1-5; no reliable D call. This CDR3 is built from 13 residues. Between the trimmed V and J ends, which lost 6 bases and 4 bases, there was a span of 10 bases.

The genes are TRBV11-2 and TRBJ1-1, with D possibly matching TRBD1 (6 bases). CDR3 length equals 14 residues. Trimming took 5 bases from V and 4 from J, leaving 14 bases between them. Germline lookup yields CDR1 SGHAT and CDR2 FQNNGV. The CDR3 here is CASSPRQAGTEAFF. The CDR3 DNA reads TGTGCCAGCAGCCCAAGACAGGCGGGCACTGAAGCTTTCTTT.

Ten or more counts support this clone. The V and J genes are TRBV29-1 and TRBJ1-5; 10 positions match TRBD1. The CDR3 covers 13 residues. Germline values: CDR1 SQVTM, CDR2 ANQGSEA. The junction had 6 bases not matched to a gene; V was cut back by 6 bases and J by 7 bases. The CDR3 here is CSVGQGGAQPQHF. DNA of the CDR3: TGCAGCGTCGGACAGGGGGGGGCACAGCCCCAGCATTTT.

This clone was detected ten times or more. The same CDR3 arises from other DNA sequences in this sample as well. The chain carries TRBV6-1 and TRBJ1-6, with D maybe TRBD1 (6 bases). The CDR3 contains 15 residues. Germline values: CDR1 MNHNS, CDR2 SASEGT. The V end was cut by 6 bases, the J end by 11 bases, with 20 bases between. CDR3 loop: CASRVYLGGGTPLHF. The CDR3 region has the DNA TGTGCCAGCAGAGTATATCTAGGGGGGGGCACACCCCTCCACTTT.

This clone was seen at least ten times. The rearrangement links TRBV12-3 or TRBV12-4 to TRBJ1-2, with TRBD1 as a possible D gene (5 bases). The ends were cut back, 2 bases at V and 8 bases at J, with 15 bases in the middle. This CDR3 is 14 amino acids long. The CDR3 nucleotides read TGTGCCAGCAGTTTAACGGGGGGATCGAAAGGCTACACCTTC. Translation gives CASSLTGGSKGYTF.

This clone was seen more than once but under ten times. CDR3 protein: CASTEGFGYEQYF. DNA of the CDR3: TGCGCCAGCACGGAGGGTTTTGGCTACGAGCAGTACTTC. This chain joins TRBV10-1 and TRBJ2-7; tentative D call: TRBD2 (6 bases). V lost 7 bases and J lost 3, with 13 bases in between. Germline loops: CDR1 WNHNN, CDR2 SYGVQD (reference sequence). This CDR3 is 13 amino acids long.

The rearrangement links TRBV20-1 to TRBJ2-7, with 8 positions matching TRBD1. The germline V gene has CDR1 DFQATT and CDR2 SNEGSKA (reference sequence). The length of the CDR3 is 14 residues. V gave up 3 bases and J gave up 0 bases; unmatched junction bases: 4. The CDR3: CSASLGQGSYEQYF. The CDR3 DNA reads TGCAGTGCTAGCTTAGGACAGGGCTCCTACGAGCAGTACTTC.

The sample holds many counts of this clone. The chain joins TRBV10-2 to TRBJ1-4; 9 nucleotides match TRBD1. Germline trimming cut 7 bases from V and 8 bases from J; bases unmatched to any gene: 5. This CDR3 region has 13 residues. CDR1 and CDR2 from the germline V gene are WSHSY and SAAADI. The CDR3 DNA sequence: TGCGCCAGCATGGACAGGGGAGAGGAAAAACTGTTTTTT. Its protein product is CASMDRGEEKLFF.

This clone was found once. This chain connects TRBV3-1 to TRBJ1-5; maybe TRBD1 (5 bases). This CDR3 has 13 amino acids. Germline V gives CDR1 LGHDT, CDR2 YNNKEL (reference sequence). Trimming left V 4 bases short and J 6 bases short, with 10 bases between. The CDR3 protein is CASSREGRQPQHF. CDR3 nucleotides: TGTGCCAGCAGCCGAGAGGGGCGTCAGCCCCAGCATTTT. Looking up the rest from reference TRBV3-1 and TRBJ1-5 gives the full variable domain: DTAVSQTPKYLVTQMGNDKSIKCEQNLGHDTMYWYKQDSKKFLKIMFSYNNKELIINETVPNRFSPKSPDKAHLNLHINSLELGDSAVYFCASSREGRQPQHFGDGTRLSIL.

This clone was seen many times. The chain couples TRBV28 to TRBJ1-5; 9 nucleotides agree with TRBD1. CDR1 MDHEN and CDR2 SYDVKM come from the germline V gene. The V gene end was trimmed by 6 bases and the J gene end by 7 bases; junction bases not matched to a gene: 7. The CDR3 length is 14 residues. The CDR3 sequence: CASSSTGGGQPQHF. The CDR3 region has the DNA TGTGCCAGCAGCTCTACAGGGGGCGGGCAGCCCCAGCATTTT.

The sample holds many counts of this clone. The chain employs TRBV28 and TRBJ2-7; 7 nucleotides agree with TRBD1. CDR1 and CDR2 from the germline V gene are MDHEN and SYDVKM. V dropped 4 bases and J dropped 2; count of bases not matched to a gene: 5. CDR3 size: 14 residues. CDR3 residues: CASSSYRGPYEQYF. The DNA for the CDR3 is TGTGCCAGCAGTTCCTACAGGGGTCCCTACGAGCAGTACTTC.

This clone has ten or more counts. The gene calls are TRBV2 and TRBJ2-7; D not certain. Germline assignment: CDR1 SNHLY and CDR2 FYNNEI. Trimming stripped 0 bases from V and 5 bases from J, with 8 bases between. This CDR3 has 13 residues. The CDR3 DNA reads as TGTGCCAGCAGTGAAGCAAGAGGCAACGAGCAGTACTTC. Encoded protein: CASSEARGNEQYF.

This clone was found many times. This chain uses TRBV30 with TRBJ1-2, with D possibly matching TRBD1 (5 bases). CDR3 length equals 15 residues. CDR1 and CDR2 (germline): GTSNPN, SVGIG (reference sequence). V shed 7 bases and J shed 6 bases, with 24 bases lying between them. The CDR3: CASIRGARETNGYTF. The CDR3 DNA follows: TGTGCCTCGATAAGAGGGGCGCGGGAAACGAATGGCTACACCTTC. Full variable domain (outside the CDR3, taken from reference TRBV30 and TRBJ1-2): SQTIHQWPATLVQPVGSPLSLECTVEGTSNPNLYWYRQAAGRGLQLLFYSVGIGQISSEVPQNLSASRPQDRQFILSSKKLLLSDSGFYLCASIRGARETNGYTFGSGTRLTVV.

There are a few counts of this clone. DNA for the CDR3: TGTGCCAGCAGCTCCTCAATACAGGCTAACTATGGCTACACCTTC. Its protein product is CASSSSIQANYGYTF. The chain has TRBV13 and TRBJ1-2; maybe TRBD1 (5 bases). The CDR3 runs to 15 residues. Trimming pared 4 bases from V and 0 bases from J, leaving 12 bases between. The V gene's germline CDR1 is PRHDT and CDR2 FYEKMQ (reference sequence).

In its sample, this clone was seen many times. The chain joins TRBV20-1 to TRBJ2-7; D is perhaps TRBD1 (6 bases). The V and J ends lost 0 bases and 3 bases respectively, with 6 bases between them. The CDR3 length is 12 residues. The germline CDR1 and CDR2 sequences are DFQATT and SNEGSKA (reference sequence). This chain's CDR3 is CSAREDSYEQYF. The CDR3 coding sequence is TGCAGTGCTAGAGAGGACAGCTACGAGCAGTACTTC.

This clone was counted a few times. A read error may explain this, as a much larger clone is one base away. This CDR3 is also generated by other DNA sequences in the sample. This rearrangement joins TRBV7-9 to TRBJ1-4; D remains ambiguous. This CDR3 is built from 13 residues. CDR1 and CDR2 from the germline V gene are SEHNR and FQNEAQ (reference sequence). CDR3 region: CASSPSPNEKLFF. The CDR3 nucleotides read TGTGCCAGCAGCCCCAGTCCTAATGAAAAACTGTTTTTC.